This TCR beta chain was sequenced during a study of T cell responses to AZD1222 COVID-19 vaccine. Study in general: Second doses at about 4 or about 12 weeks were pooled. Study-wide findings and caveats: CD4 TCRs linked to vaccination spanned spike, dominating at 160-218 and 743-854. Repertoire samples came only from after the peak T cell response.

Unmatched junction bases numbered 6, after V lost 2 bases and J lost 6 bases. Germline-derived CDR1 and CDR2 are WNHNN and SYGVQD (reference sequence). The CDR3 is 14 amino acids. A word on this clone: Its antigen is undetermined.

The protocol was immunoSEQ multiplex PCR, while the TCRdb copy is restricted to in-frame clones and leaves out a portion. The sample carries around 130,000 clones, almost 95% recorded once. This specimen was peripheral blood, taken on day 0 of AZD1222 vaccination. The origin of this receptor is an adult in good health. The V call is TRBV10-1, the J call TRBJ2-7, with 8 bases lining up with TRBD1. This CDR3 reads CASSEGQGTREQYF. The CDR3, as DNA: TGCGCCAGCAGTGAGGGACAGGGCACCCGCGAGCAGTACTTC.